This T cell receptor beta chain was profiled in a study of blood T cell repertoires in COVID-19. The CDR3 consists of 14 residues. CDR1 MGHRA and CDR2 YSYEKL come from the germline V gene. V shed 4 bases and J shed 2 bases, with 9 bases lying between them. Source study methods: The assay estimated nucleated cells by amplifying reference gene primers. Some clones are missing from TCRdb's copy, which holds only in-frame ones; the method was immunoSEQ multiplex PCR. That table is the source of V, J and clone size, and D and trimming were worked out from the DNA. The sample yields roughly 220,000 clones, around nine tenths seen once.

J is TRBJ1-5 and V is TRBV4-1, with D tentatively TRBD1 (6 bases). This TCR was sampled from a woman aged 45 to 65 with acute COVID-19. The sequenced material came from PBMCs or T cells enriched from blood (not recorded which). CDR3 bases: TGCGCCAGCAGCCCCCCAGGGGGCAATCAGCCCCAGCATTTT. This sequence encodes CASSPPGGNQPQHF.